This T cell receptor (beta chain) was obtained from a study of T-cell memory formation after mild COVID-19. The CDR3 extends over 14 amino acids. The V gene's germline CDR1 is MGHDK and CDR2 SYGVNS. The germline V and J ends were trimmed by 0 bases and 3 bases, with 9 bases remaining between them. Constant-segment primers were used for 5'RACE, and the resulting TCR alpha and TCR beta cDNA libraries carried sample barcodes and UMIs. TCRdb fed the 5' RACE reads into MiXCR, producing one record per CDR3 protein. The sample records under 300,000 distinct CDR3 sequences, 16% being singletons. In its sample, this clonotype was seen a few times.

Sequencing was performed on PBMCs or a T cell subset sorted from them (not recorded which). The clonotype comes from a man younger than 35 who had mild COVID-19 (a few samples of this study predate the infection). Cell type and time point are not known. V and J are TRBV25-1 and TRBJ2-7; D is perhaps TRBD1 (5 bases). The CDR3 DNA sequence: TGTGCCAGCAGTGAATATCACAGGAGCTACGAGCAGTACTTC. Residues: CASSEYHRSYEQYF.